The text below deals with one T cell receptor beta chain. The germline CDR1 and CDR2 sequences are MGHRA and YSYEKL. The CDR3 runs to 18 residues. Trimming shortened V by 1 base and J by 4 bases, and 22 bases separated the two germline ends. Original analysis: Reference gene primer amplification gave nucleated cell count estimates. The data were produced by immunoSEQ multiplex PCR, yet TCRdb's version contains in-frame clones alone and is incomplete. V, J and clone size are those of that table, while D and trimming were read from the DNA. Of some 290,000 clones in the sample, roughly 87% are singletons; the top ten hold 2.2%. The sample comes from a study of blood T cell repertoires in COVID-19. In the study overall: Sites in the United States, Italy and Spain provided acute and convalescent COVID-19 samples. PBMCs, B-cell-depleted T cells, or T cells were the source of the cDNA or gDNA that made up the material.

This receptor was identified in a woman between 50 and 59 years old who had recovered from COVID-19. Sequencing used peripheral blood. V and J are TRBV4-1 and TRBJ1-2, with a weak D call TRBD1 (5 bases). In nucleotides, the CDR3 is TGCGCCAGCAGCCAAGGGTGGCGTACAGGAGGGTCCCCCTATGGCTACACCTTC. It is translated as CASSQGWRTGGSPYGYTF.